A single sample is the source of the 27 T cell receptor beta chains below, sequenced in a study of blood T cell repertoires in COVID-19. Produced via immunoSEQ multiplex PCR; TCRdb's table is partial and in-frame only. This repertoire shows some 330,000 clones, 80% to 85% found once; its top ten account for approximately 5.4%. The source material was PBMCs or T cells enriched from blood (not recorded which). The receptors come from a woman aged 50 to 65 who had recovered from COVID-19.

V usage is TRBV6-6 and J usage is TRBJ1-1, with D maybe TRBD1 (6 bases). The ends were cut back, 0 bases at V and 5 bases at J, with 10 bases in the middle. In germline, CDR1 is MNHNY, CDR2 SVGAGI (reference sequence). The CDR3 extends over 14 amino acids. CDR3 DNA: TGTGCCAGCAGTTACTCCGACAGGACGACTGAAGCTTTCTTT. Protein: CASSYSDRTTEAFF.

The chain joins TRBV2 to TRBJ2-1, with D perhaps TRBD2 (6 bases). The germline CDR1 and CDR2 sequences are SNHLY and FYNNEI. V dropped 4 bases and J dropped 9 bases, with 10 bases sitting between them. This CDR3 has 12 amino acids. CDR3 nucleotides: TGTGCCAGCAGTGGGGACGGGGGTGAGCAGTTCTTC. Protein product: CASSGDGGEQFF.

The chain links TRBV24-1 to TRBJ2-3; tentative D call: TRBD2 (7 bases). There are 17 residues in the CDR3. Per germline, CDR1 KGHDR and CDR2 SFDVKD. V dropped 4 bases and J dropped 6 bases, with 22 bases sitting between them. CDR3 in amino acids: CATSEGGAASGFDTQYF. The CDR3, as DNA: TGTGCCACCAGTGAAGGGGGGGCCGCTAGTGGGTTTGATACGCAGTATTTT.

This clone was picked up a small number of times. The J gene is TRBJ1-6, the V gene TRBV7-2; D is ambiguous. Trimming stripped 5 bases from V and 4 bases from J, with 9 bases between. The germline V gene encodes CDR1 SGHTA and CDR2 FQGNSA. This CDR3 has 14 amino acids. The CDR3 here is CASSPRLYNSPLHF. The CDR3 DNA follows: TGTGCCAGCAGCCCGAGACTTTATAATTCACCCCTCCACTTT.

CDR3 protein: CASSFRGGNQPQHF. In DNA form, the CDR3 reads TGTGCCAGCAGCTTTCGGGGAGGTAATCAGCCCCAGCATTTT. The gene calls are TRBV13 and TRBJ1-5; D is unresolved. The CDR3 has 14 amino acids. Germline V gene lookup returns CDR1 PRHDT and CDR2 FYEKMQ (reference sequence). Trimming left V 3 bases short and J 4 bases short, with 10 bases between.

CDR3: CASSLTTGLANEKLFF. The CDR3 DNA follows: TGCGCCAGCAGCTTAACCACAGGTTTAGCTAATGAAAAACTGTTTTTT. V gene TRBV5-1 combines with J gene TRBJ1-4; tentative D call: TRBD1 (5 bases). CDR3 length equals 16 residues. Germline CDR1 reads SGHRS; CDR2 reads YFSETQ. V was clipped by 2 bases and J by 3 bases, with 14 bases between them.

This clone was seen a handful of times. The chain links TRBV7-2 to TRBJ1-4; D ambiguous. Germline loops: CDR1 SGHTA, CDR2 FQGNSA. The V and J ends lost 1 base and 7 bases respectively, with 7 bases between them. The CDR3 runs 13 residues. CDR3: CASSLVGGEKLFF. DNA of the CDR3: TGTGCCAGCAGCTTAGTTGGCGGTGAAAAACTGTTTTTT.

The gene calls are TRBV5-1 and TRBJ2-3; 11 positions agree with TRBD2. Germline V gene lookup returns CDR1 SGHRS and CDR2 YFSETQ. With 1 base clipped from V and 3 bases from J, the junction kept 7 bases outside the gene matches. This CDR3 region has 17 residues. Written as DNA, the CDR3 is TGCGCCAGCAGCTTGTTAGGGACTAGCGGAGCGACAGATACGCAGTATTTT. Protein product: CASSLLGTSGATDTQYF.

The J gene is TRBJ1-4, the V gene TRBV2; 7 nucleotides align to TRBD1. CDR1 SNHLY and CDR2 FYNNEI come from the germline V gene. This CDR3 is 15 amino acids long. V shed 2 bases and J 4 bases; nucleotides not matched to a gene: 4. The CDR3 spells CASSERRGRNEKLFF. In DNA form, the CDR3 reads TGTGCCAGCAGTGAAAGGAGGGGGCGTAATGAAAAACTGTTTTTT.

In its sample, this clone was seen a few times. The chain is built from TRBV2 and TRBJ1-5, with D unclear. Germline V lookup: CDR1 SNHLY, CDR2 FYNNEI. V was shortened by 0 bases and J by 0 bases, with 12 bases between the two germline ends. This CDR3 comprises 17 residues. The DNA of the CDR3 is TGTGCCAGCAGTGAAGCGGAGGGATGGAATAGCAATCAGCCCCAGCATTTT. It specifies CASSEAEGWNSNQPQHF.

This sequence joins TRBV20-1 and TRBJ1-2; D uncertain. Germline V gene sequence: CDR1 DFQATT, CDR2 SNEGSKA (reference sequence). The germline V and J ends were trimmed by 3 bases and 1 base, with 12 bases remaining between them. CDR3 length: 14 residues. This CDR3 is CSASQRQVNYGYTF. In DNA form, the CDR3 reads TGCAGTGCTAGTCAAAGGCAGGTTAACTATGGCTACACCTTC.

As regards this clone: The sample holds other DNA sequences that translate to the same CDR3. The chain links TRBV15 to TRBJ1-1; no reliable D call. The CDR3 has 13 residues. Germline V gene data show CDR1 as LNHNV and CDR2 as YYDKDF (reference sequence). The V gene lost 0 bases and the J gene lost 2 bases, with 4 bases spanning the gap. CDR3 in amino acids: CATSRDRNTEAFF. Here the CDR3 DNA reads TGTGCCACCAGCAGAGATCGTAACACTGAAGCTTTCTTT.

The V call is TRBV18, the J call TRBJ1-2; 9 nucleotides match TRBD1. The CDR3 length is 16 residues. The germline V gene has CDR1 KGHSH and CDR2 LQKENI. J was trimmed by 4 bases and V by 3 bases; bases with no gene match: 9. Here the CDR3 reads CASSPPASGQGYGYTF. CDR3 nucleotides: TGTGCCAGCTCACCTCCCGCCTCGGGACAGGGCTATGGCTACACCTTC.

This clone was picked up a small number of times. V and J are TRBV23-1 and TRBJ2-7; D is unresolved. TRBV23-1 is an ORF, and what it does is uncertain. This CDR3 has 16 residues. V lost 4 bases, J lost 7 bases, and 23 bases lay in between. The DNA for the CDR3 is TGCGCCAGCAGTCGAACCAGCGATGTCCCCTTATGGGAGCAGTACTTC. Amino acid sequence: CASSRTSDVPLWEQYF.

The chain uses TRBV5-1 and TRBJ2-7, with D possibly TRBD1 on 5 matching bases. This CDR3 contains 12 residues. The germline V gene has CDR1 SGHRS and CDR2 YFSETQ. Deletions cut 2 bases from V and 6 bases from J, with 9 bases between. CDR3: CASSFAGREQYF. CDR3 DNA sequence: TGCGCCAGCAGCTTCGCAGGGCGCGAGCAGTACTTC.

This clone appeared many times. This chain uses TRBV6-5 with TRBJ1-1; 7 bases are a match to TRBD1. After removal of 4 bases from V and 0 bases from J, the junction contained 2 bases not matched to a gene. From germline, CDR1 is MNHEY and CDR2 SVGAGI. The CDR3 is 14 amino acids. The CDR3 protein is CASSWGQLNTEAFF. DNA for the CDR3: TGTGCCAGCAGTTGGGGACAGTTGAACACTGAAGCTTTCTTT.

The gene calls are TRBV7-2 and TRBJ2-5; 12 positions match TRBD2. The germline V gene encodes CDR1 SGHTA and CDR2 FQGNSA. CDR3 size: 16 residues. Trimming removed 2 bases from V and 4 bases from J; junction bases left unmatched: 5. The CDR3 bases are TGTGCCAGCAGCTTACCTAGCGGGGGGGCAGGAGAGACCCAGTACTTC. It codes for CASSLPSGGAGETQYF.

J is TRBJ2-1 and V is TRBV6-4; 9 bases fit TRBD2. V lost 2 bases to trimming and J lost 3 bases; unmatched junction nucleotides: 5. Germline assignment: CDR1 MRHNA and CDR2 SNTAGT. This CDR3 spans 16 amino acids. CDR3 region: CASSDLAGQNYNEQFF. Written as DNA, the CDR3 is TGTGCCAGCAGTGACCTAGCGGGACAGAACTACAATGAGCAGTTCTTC.

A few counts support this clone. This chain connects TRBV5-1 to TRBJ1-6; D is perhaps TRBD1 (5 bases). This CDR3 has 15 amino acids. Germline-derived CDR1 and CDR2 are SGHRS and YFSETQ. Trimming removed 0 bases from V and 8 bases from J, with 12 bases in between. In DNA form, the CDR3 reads TGCGCCAGCAGCTTGGTCCAGGGAGGGTATTCACCCCTCCACTTT. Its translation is CASSLVQGGYSPLHF. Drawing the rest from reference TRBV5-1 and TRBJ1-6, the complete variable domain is KAGVTQTPRYLIKTRGQQVTLSCSPISGHRSVSWYQQTPGQGLQFLFEYFSETQRNKGNFPGRFSGRQFSNSRSEMNVSTLELGDSALYLCASSLVQGGYSPLHFGNGTRLTVT.

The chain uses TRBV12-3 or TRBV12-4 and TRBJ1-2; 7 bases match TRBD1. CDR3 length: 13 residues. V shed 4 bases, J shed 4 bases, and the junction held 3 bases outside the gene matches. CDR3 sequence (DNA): TGTGCCAGCAGTTCGGGACAGAGCTATGGCTACACCTTC. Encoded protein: CASSSGQSYGYTF.

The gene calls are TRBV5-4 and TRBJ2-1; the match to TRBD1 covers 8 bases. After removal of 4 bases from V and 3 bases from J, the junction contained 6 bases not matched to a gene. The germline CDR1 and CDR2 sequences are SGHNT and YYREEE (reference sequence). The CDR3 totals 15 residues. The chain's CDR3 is CASSHTGTGYNEQFF. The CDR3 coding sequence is TGTGCCAGCAGCCATACCGGGACAGGCTACAATGAGCAGTTCTTC. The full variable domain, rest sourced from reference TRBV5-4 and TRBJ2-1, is ETGVTQSPTHLIKTRGQQVTLRCSSQSGHNTVSWYQQALGQGPQFIFQYYREEENGRGNFPPRFSGLQFPNYSSELNVNALELDDSALYLCASSHTGTGYNEQFFGPGTRLTVL.

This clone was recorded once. This chain's CDR3 is CAWSLSRGKGTEAFF. In DNA, the CDR3 is TGTGCCTGGAGTCTCTCGCGGGGGAAGGGGACTGAAGCTTTCTTT. The J gene is TRBJ1-1, the V gene TRBV30; D may be TRBD1 (5 bases). The CDR3 is made up of 15 amino acids. Trimming stripped 2 bases from V and 5 bases from J, with 18 bases between. Germline CDR1 GTSNPN, CDR2 SVGIG (reference sequence).

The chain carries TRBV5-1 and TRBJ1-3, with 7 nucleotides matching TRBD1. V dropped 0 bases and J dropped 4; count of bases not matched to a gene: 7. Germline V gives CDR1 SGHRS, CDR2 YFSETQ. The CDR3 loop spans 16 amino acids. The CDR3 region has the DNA TGCGCCAGCAGCTTGGATGGGACAGCAAGAGGAAACACCATATATTTT. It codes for CASSLDGTARGNTIYF.

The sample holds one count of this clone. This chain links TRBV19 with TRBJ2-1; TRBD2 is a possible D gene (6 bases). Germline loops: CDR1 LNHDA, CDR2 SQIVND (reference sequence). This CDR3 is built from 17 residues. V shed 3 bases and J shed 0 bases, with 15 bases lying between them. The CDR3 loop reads CASSIRPSGSSYNEQFF. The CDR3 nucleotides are TGTGCCAGTAGTATTAGGCCATCCGGGAGCTCCTACAATGAGCAGTTCTTC.

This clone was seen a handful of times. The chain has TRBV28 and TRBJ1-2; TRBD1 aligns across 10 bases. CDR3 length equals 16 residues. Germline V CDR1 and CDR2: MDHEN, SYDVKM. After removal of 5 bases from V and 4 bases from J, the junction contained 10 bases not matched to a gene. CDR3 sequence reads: CASSRLTGGVRYGYTF. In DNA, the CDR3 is TGTGCCAGCAGTCGGCTGACAGGGGGCGTTCGCTATGGCTACACCTTC.

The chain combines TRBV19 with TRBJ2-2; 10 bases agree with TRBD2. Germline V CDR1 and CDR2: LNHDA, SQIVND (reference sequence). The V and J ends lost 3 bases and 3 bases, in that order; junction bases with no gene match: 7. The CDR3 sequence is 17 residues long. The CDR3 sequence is CASSMGASGSYTGELFF. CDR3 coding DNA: TGTGCCAGTAGTATGGGGGCTAGCGGGAGCTACACCGGGGAGCTGTTTTTT.

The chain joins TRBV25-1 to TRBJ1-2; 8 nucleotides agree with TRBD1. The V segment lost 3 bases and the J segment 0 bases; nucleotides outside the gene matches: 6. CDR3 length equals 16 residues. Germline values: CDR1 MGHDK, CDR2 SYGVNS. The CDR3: CASSDTGGGSNYGYTF. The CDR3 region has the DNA TGTGCCAGCAGTGACACAGGGGGGGGTTCTAACTATGGCTACACCTTC.